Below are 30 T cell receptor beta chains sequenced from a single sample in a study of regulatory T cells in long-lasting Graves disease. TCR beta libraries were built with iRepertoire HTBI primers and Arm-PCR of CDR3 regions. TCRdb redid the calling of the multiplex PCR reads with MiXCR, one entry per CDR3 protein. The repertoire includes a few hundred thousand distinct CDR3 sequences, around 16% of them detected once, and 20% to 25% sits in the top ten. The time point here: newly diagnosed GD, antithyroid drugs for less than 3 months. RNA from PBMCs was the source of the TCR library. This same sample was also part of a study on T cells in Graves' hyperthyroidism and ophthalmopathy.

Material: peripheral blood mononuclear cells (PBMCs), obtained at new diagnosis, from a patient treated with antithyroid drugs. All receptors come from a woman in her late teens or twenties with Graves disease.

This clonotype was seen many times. Written as DNA, the CDR3 is TGTGCCAGCAGTTTAGTCTCCTTAGAGCAACCCATTCAGTACTTC. Protein product: CASSLVSLEQPIQYF. The chain carries TRBV12-3 or TRBV12-4 and TRBJ2-4; D gene uncertain. This CDR3 has 15 residues. Trimming took 1 base from V and 9 from J, leaving 16 bases between them.

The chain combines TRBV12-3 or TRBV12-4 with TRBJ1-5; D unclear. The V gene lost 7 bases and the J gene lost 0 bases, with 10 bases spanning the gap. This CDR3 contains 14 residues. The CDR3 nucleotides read TGTGCCAGCACCAAAACGGTTAGCAATCAGCCCCAGCATTTT. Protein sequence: CASTKTVSNQPQHF.

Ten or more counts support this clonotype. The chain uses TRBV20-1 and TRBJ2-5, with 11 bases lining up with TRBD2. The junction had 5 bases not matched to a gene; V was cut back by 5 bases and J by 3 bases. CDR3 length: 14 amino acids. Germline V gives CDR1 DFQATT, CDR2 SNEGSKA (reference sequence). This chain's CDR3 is CSAYLLAGEETQYF. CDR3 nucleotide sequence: TGCAGTGCTTACTTACTAGCGGGGGAAGAGACCCAGTACTTC.

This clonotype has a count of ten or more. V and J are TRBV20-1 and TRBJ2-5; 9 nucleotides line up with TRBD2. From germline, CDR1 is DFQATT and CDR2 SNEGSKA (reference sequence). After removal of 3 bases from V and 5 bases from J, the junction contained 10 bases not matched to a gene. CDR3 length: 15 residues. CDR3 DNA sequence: TGCAGTGCTAGTTCTGGCGGGAGGGCCCTGGAGACCCAGTACTTC. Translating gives CSASSGGRALETQYF.

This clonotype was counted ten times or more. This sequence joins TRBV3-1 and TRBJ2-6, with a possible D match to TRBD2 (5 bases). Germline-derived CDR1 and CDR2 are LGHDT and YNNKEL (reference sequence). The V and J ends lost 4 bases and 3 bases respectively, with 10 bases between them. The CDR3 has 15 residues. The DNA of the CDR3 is TGTGCCAGCAGCCCCGATGGGAGTGGGGCCAACGTCCTGACTTTC. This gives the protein CASSPDGSGANVLTF.

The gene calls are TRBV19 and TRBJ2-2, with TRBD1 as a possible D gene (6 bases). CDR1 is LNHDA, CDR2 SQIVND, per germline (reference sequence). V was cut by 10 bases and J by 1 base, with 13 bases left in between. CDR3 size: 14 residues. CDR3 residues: CATRTAMNTGELFF. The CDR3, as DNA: TGTGCCACGCGGACAGCCATGAACACCGGGGAGCTGTTTTTT.

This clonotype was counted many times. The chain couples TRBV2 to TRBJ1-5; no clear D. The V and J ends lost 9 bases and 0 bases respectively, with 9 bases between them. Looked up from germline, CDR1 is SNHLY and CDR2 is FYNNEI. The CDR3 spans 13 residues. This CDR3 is CASGLDSNQPQHF. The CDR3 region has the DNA TGTGCCAGTGGCTTGGATAGCAATCAGCCCCAGCATTTT.

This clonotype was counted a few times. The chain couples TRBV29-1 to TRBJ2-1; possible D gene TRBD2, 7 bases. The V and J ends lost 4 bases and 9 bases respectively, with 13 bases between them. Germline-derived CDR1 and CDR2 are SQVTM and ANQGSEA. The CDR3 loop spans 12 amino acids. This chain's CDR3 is CSVGEGVGEQFF. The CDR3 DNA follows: TGCAGCGTTGGGGAGGGGGTTGGTGAGCAGTTCTTC.

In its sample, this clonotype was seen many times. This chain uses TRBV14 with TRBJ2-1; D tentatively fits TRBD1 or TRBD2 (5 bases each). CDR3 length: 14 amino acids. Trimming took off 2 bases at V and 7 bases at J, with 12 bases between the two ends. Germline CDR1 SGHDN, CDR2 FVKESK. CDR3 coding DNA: TGTGCCAGCAGCCAAATGGGGACGGTAAATGAGCAGTTCTTC. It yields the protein CASSQMGTVNEQFF.

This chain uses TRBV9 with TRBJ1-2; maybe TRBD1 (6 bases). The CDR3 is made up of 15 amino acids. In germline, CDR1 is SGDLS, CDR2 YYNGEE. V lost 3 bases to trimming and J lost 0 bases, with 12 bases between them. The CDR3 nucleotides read TGTGCCAGCAGCGCCTCGGGACAAACTAACTATGGCTACACCTTC. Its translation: CASSASGQTNYGYTF.

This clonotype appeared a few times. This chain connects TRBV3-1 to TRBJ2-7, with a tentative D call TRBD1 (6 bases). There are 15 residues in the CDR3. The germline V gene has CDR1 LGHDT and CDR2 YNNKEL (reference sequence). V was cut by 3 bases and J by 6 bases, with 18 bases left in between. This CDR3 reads CASSHPGTWTTEQYF. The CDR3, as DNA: TGTGCCAGCAGCCATCCAGGGACATGGACGACCGAGCAGTACTTC.

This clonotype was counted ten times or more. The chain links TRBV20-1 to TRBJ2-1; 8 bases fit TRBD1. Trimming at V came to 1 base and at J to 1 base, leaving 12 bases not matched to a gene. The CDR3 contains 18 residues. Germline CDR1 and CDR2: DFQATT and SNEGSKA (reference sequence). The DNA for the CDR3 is TGCAGTGCTAGAGCCCCCGCCCCTTACAGGGGGTCCTACAATGAGCAGTTCTTC. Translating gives CSARAPAPYRGSYNEQFF.

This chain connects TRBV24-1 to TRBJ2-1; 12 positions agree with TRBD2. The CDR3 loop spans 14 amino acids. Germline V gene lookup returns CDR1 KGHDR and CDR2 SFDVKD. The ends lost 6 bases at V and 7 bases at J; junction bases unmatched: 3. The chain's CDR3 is CATSLAGGRNEQFF. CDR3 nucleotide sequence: TGTGCCACCAGTCTAGCGGGGGGGCGGAATGAGCAGTTCTTC.

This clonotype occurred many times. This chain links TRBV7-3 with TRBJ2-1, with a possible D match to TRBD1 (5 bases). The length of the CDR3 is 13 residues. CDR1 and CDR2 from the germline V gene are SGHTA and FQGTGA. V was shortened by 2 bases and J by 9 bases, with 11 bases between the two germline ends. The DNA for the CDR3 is TGTGCCAGCAGCTTACTGCAGGGTTCTGAGCAGTTCTTC. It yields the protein CASSLLQGSEQFF.

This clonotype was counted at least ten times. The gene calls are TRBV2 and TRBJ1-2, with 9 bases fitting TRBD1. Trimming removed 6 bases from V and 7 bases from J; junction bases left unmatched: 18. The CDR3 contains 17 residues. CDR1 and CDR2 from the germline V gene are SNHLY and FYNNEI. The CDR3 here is CASRRRFPGQGVFGYTF. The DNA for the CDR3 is TGTGCCAGCAGGAGAAGGTTTCCGGGACAGGGTGTTTTTGGCTACACCTTC.

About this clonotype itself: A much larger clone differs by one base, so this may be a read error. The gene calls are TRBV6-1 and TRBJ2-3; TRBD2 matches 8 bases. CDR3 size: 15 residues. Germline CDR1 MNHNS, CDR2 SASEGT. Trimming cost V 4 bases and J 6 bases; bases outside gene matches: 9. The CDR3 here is CASSGSAGGADTQYF. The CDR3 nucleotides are TGTGCCAGCAGTGGATCGGCGGGGGGTGCGGATACGCAGTATTTT.

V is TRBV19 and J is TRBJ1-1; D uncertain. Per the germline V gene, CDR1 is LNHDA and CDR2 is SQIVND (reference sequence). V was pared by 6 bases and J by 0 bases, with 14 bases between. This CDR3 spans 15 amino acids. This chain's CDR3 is CASSQPLTVNTEAFF. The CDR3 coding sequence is TGTGCCAGTAGCCAACCCTTAACAGTGAACACTGAAGCTTTCTTT.

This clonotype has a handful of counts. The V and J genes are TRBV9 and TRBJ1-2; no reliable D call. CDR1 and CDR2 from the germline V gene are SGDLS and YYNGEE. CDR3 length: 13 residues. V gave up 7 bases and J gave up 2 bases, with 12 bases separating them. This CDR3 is CASRNTENYGYTF. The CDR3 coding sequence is TGTGCCAGCCGAAACACGGAGAACTATGGCTACACCTTC.

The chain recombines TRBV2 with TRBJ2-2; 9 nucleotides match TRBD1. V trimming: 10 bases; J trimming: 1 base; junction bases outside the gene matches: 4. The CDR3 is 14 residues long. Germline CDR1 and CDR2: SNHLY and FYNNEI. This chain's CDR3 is CATRQGGNTGELFF. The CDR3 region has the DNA TGTGCCACCAGACAGGGGGGGAACACCGGGGAGCTGTTTTTT.

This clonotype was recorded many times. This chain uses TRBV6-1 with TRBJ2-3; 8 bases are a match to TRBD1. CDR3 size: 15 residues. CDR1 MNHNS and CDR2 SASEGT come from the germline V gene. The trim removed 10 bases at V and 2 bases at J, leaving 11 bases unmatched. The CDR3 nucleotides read TGTGCCACTCGAGCGACAGGGGCTCCCACAGATACGCAGTATTTT. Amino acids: CATRATGAPTDTQYF.

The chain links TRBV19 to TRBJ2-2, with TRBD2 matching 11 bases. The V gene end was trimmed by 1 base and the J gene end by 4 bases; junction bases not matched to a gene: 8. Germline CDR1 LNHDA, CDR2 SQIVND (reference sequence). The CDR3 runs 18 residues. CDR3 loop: CASSIVGWTSGSTGELFF. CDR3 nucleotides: TGTGCCAGTAGTATAGTGGGGTGGACTAGCGGGTCCACCGGGGAGCTGTTTTTT.

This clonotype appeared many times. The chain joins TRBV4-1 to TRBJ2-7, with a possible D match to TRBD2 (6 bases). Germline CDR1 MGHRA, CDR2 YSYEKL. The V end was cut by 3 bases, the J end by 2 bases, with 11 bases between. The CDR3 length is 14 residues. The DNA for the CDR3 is TGCGCCAGCAGCCACAGGAGGGGTCCCTACGAGCAGTACTTC. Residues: CASSHRRGPYEQYF.

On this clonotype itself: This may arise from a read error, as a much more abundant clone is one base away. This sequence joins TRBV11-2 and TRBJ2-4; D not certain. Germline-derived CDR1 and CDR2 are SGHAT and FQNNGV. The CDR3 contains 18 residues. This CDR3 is CASGLYSARRLAKNIQYF. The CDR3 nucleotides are TGTGCCAGCGGCTTATACAGTGCCAGAAGGCTAGCCAAAAACATTCAGTACTTC. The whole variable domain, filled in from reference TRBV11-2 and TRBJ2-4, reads EAGVAQSPRYKIIEKRQSVAFWCNPISGHATLYWYQQILGQGPKLLIQFQNNGVVDDSQLPKDRFSAERLKGVDSTLKIQPAKLEDSAVYLCASGLYSARRLAKNIQYFGAGTRLSVL.

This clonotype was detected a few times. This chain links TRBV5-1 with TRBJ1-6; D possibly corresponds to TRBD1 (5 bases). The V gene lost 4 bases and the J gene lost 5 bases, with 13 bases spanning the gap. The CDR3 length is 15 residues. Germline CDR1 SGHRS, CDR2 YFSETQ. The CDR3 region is CASSPQGEHNSPLHF. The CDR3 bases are TGCGCCAGCAGCCCTCAAGGGGAACATAATTCACCCCTCCACTTT.

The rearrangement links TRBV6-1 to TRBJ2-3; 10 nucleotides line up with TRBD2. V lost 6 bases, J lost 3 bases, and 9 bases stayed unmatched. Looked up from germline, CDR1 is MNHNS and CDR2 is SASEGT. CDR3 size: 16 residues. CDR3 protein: CASRRQRGGQTDTQYF. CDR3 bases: TGTGCCAGCAGGCGTCAGCGGGGGGGCCAAACAGATACGCAGTATTTT.

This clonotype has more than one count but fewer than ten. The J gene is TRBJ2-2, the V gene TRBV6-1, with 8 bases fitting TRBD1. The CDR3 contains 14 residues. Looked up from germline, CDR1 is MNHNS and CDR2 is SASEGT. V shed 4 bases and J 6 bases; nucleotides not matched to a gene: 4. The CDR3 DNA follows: TGTGCCAGCAGTGCGGACAGGGTTTCCGGGGAGCTGTTTTTT. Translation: CASSADRVSGELFF.

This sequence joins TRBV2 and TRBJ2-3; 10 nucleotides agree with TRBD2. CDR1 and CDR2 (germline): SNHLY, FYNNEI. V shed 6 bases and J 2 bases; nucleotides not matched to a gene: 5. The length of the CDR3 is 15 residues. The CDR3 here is CASRETSGDTDTQYF. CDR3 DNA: TGTGCCAGCAGGGAAACTAGCGGGGACACAGATACGCAGTATTTT.

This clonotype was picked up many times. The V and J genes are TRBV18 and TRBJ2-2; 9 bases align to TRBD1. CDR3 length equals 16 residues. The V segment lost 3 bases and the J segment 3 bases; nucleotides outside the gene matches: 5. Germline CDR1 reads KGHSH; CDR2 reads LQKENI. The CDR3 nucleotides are TGTGCCAGCTCACCCAACAGGGGGCACTACACCGGGGAGCTGTTTTTT. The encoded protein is CASSPNRGHYTGELFF.

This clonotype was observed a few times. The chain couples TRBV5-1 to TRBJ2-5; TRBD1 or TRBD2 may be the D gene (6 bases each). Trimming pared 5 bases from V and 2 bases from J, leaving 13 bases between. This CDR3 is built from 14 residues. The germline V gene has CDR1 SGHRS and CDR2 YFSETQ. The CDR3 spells CASRRGAGQETQYF. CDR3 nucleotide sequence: TGCGCCAGCAGAAGGGGGGCAGGTCAAGAGACCCAGTACTTC.

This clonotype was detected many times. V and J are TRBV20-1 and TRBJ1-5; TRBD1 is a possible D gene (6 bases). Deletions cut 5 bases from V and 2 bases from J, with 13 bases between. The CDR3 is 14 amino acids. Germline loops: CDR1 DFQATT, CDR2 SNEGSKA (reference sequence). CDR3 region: CSAGFRGGNQPQHF. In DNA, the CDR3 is TGCAGTGCTGGGTTCAGGGGAGGCAATCAGCCCCAGCATTTT.